These T cell receptor beta chains were read from a single sample in a study of T-cell reconstitution after alpha-beta-depleted transplantation in children. TCRdb fed the PCR reads into MiXCR, producing one record per CDR3 protein. The table shows fewer than 90,000 distinct CDR3 sequences, with just under 7.5% occurring only once. The sequencing used PBMCs from the stem cell graft donor, collected from the stem cell graft. These receptors were obtained from a human donor who donated a stem cell graft to a child with acute lymphoblastic leukemia. Each CDR3 is given with its conserved first and last residue. The D gene is left open where the match is weak. For some rows the clone size is stated as once, few or many, or as a class when expanded; others skip it.

v_gene	abundance	j_gene	d_gene	CDR3aa
TRBV27	many	TRBJ1-2	-	CASRPRDPGHGYTF
TRBV7-3	few	TRBJ2-1	-	CASSLSPYFYNEQFF
TRBV4-3	-	TRBJ1-3	-	CAISQQWGEDTIYF
TRBV11-2	few	TRBJ2-2	TRBD2	CASSLPLAGNTGELFF
TRBV20-1	-	TRBJ2-4	-	CSVSREPKNIQYF
TRBV7-9	many	TRBJ1-4	-	CASSSSEGRSEKLFF
TRBV29-1	many	TRBJ1-4	-	CSVEYGGNTNEKLFF
TRBV12-3/TRBV12-4	-	TRBJ2-1	TRBD2	CASSFGGAVPNEQFF
TRBV4-2	many	TRBJ2-7	TRBD2	CASSQRAGGRYEQYF
TRBV20-1	many	TRBJ2-1	-	CSANPLANQQFF
TRBV18	-	TRBJ1-1	-	CASSVGNIEAFF
TRBV11-2	few	TRBJ1-2	-	CASSFSGYGYTF
TRBV4-1	many	TRBJ1-1	-	CASGLREVGTEAFF
TRBV6-5	many	TRBJ2-7	-	CASSYLKDAAYEQYF
TRBV6-2/TRBV6-3	many	TRBJ2-6	-	CASSLRQVSGANVLTF
TRBV19	many	TRBJ2-1	-	CASTPNGIRYNEQFF
TRBV4-3	medium-sized	TRBJ2-6	-	CASSQDVSSGANVLTF
TRBV28	-	TRBJ1-5	-	CASSPFHDGGDDSNQPQHF
TRBV11-2	many	TRBJ2-3	-	CASSSSGSTADTQYF
TRBV20-1	few	TRBJ2-4	-	CSANTGGNIQYF
TRBV7-9	many	TRBJ1-4	-	CASSLIEGMNEKLFF
TRBV4-3	many	TRBJ2-1	TRBD1	CASRPGTGDPNEQFF
TRBV24-1	many	TRBJ2-1	TRBD2	CATSGESSGSSYNEQFF
TRBV7-2	few	TRBJ2-4	TRBD1	CASSSTGSGIQYF
TRBV5-1	many	TRBJ2-7	TRBD2	CASSLGPTGTSGGYEQYF
TRBV20-1	many	TRBJ2-3	TRBD2	CSARRTSGMDTQYF
TRBV10-2	many	TRBJ2-3	TRBD1	CASETGPYTDTQYF
TRBV28	-	TRBJ1-1	-	CASSRFNTEAFF
TRBV11-2	few	TRBJ1-4	-	CASSWGEKLFF
TRBV7-2	many	TRBJ2-1	TRBD2	CASSSGTSGGDLYNEHFF
TRBV6-4	many	TRBJ2-1	TRBD2	CASSDLAGVYNEQFF
TRBV6-2/TRBV6-3	many	TRBJ1-5	TRBD1	CASTEQGNQPQHF
TRBV12-2	few	TRBJ2-1	-	CASRLVRGGSYNEQFF
TRBV2	many	TRBJ2-2	-	CASRMVQGDNTGELFF
TRBV6-1	many	TRBJ1-3	TRBD1	CASSGLGQANTIYF
TRBV3-1	many	TRBJ1-1	-	CASRRGTEAFF
TRBV7-2	many	TRBJ2-1	TRBD1	CASSKRQGYNEQFF
TRBV6-2/TRBV6-3	many	TRBJ2-5	-	CASSYYDGPRPQETQYF
TRBV7-2	many	TRBJ1-6	-	CASSLGGGYSPLHF
TRBV4-3	few	TRBJ1-2	TRBD1	CASSHSTGARGPTNYGYTF